These 18 T cell receptor beta chains originate from one sample sequenced in a study of blood T cell repertoires in COVID-19. Sequenced by immunoSEQ multiplex PCR; TCRdb stores in-frame clones only, minus some. The sample contains about 150,000 clones, about 83% of which appear only once. Input material: PBMCs or T cells enriched from blood (not recorded which). These TCRs come from a woman between 45 and 60 years old with acute COVID-19.

V gene TRBV14 combines with J gene TRBJ2-7; no clear D. The CDR3 runs 14 residues. Germline CDR1 is SGHDN and CDR2 is FVKESK. Trimming took 4 bases from V and 0 from J, leaving 10 bases between them. CDR3 in DNA: TGTGCCAGCAGCCGCAATCAGAACTCCTACGAGCAGTACTTC. It is translated as CASSRNQNSYEQYF. The full variable domain, rest sourced from reference TRBV14 and TRBJ2-7, is EAGVTQFPSHSVIEKGQTVTLRCDPISGHDNLYWYRRVMGKEIKFLLHFVKESKQDESGMPNNRFLAERTGGTYSTLKVQPAELEDSGVYFCASSRNQNSYEQYFGPGTRLTVT.

The rearrangement joins TRBV3-1 (or the pseudogene TRBV3-2) to TRBJ1-2; D might be TRBD1 (6 bases). The CDR3 totals 14 residues. V lost 2 bases and J lost 2, with 9 bases in between. Germline lookup yields CDR1 LGHDT and CDR2 YNNKEL (reference sequence). The CDR3 coding sequence is TGTGCCAGCAGCCAACAGGGGTCAAACTATGGCTACACCTTC. Its protein product is CASSQQGSNYGYTF.

This rearrangement joins TRBV5-1 to TRBJ1-5, with D maybe TRBD1 (5 bases). The CDR3 sequence is 15 residues long. CDR1 is SGHRS, CDR2 YFSETQ, per germline. Between the trimmed V and J ends, which lost 0 bases and 1 base, there was a span of 8 bases. The CDR3 sequence is CASSLASGSNQPQHF. In nucleotides, the CDR3 is TGCGCCAGCAGCTTGGCCTCAGGGAGCAATCAGCCCCAGCATTTT.

The chain couples TRBV18 to TRBJ2-7; the D is unclear. CDR3 length: 13 residues. From germline, CDR1 is KGHSH and CDR2 LQKENI. V dropped 3 bases and J dropped 2 bases, with 8 bases sitting between them. The CDR3: CASSPAGPYEQYF. The CDR3 DNA follows: TGTGCCAGCTCACCCGCTGGGCCCTACGAGCAGTACTTC.

V and J are TRBV19 and TRBJ2-7; D might be TRBD1 (6 bases). The CDR3 has 14 residues. Germline CDR1 and CDR2: LNHDA and SQIVND (reference sequence). Trimming took 4 bases from V and 3 from J, leaving 13 bases between them. CDR3 DNA sequence: TGTGCCAGTAGTAGCTCGGGACACCTCTACGAGCAGTACTTC. This gives the protein CASSSSGHLYEQYF.

This clone was observed a single time. The chain carries TRBV5-8 and TRBJ1-2; D gene ambiguous. Deletions cut 0 bases from V and 5 bases from J, with 5 bases between. There are 12 residues in the CDR3. Germline V gene sequence: CDR1 SGHTS, CDR2 YDEGEE. CDR3 amino acids: CASSLERYGYTF. CDR3 in DNA: TGTGCCAGCAGCTTGGAGCGATATGGCTACACCTTC.

The V gene is TRBV3-1 (or the pseudogene TRBV3-2), the J gene TRBJ2-7, with TRBD2 identical over 9 bases. Germline trimming cut 2 bases from V and 3 bases from J; bases unmatched to any gene: 5. This CDR3 has 15 amino acids. Germline V gene lookup returns CDR1 LGHDT and CDR2 YNNKEL (reference sequence). The CDR3: CASSQPSSGSYEQYF. CDR3 nucleotide sequence: TGTGCCAGCAGCCAACCCAGTAGCGGGAGCTACGAGCAGTACTTC.

This clone came up many times. The chain recombines TRBV5-1 with TRBJ2-7; 12 nucleotides line up with TRBD2. Losses at the gene ends were 4 bases for V and 6 bases for J; bases not matched to a gene: 8. The germline CDR1 and CDR2 sequences are SGHRS and YFSETQ. CDR3 length equals 15 residues. CDR3 in amino acids: CASSPRLAGESEQYF. The CDR3 nucleotides are TGCGCCAGCAGCCCCCGACTAGCGGGAGAATCCGAGCAGTACTTC.

The gene calls are TRBV4-1 and TRBJ2-5; 10 nucleotides match TRBD2. Trimming removed 4 bases from V and 5 bases from J; junction bases left unmatched: 13. The CDR3 consists of 17 residues. The V gene's germline CDR1 is MGHRA and CDR2 YSYEKL. The CDR3 region has the DNA TGCGCCAGCAGCCTCGGAGGGCCTAGCGGGAGTGGCGAGACCCAGTACTTC. It is translated as CASSLGGPSGSGETQYF.

This clone was seen a few times. This chain joins TRBV7-9 and TRBJ1-4, with 8 bases fitting TRBD1. CDR3 length: 17 residues. The trim removed 5 bases at V and 6 bases at J, leaving 14 bases unmatched. CDR1 and CDR2 from the germline V gene are SEHNR and FQNEAQ (reference sequence). CDR3 residues: CASSGDGTGGGDEKLFF. CDR3 bases: TGTGCCAGCAGCGGAGATGGAACAGGGGGTGGGGATGAAAAACTGTTTTTT. Full variable domain (outside the CDR3, taken from reference TRBV7-9 and TRBJ1-4): DTGVSQNPRHKITKRGQNVTFRCDPISEHNRLYWYRQTLGQGPEFLTYFQNEAQLEKSRLLSDRFSAERPKGSFSTLEIQRTEQGDSAMYLCASSGDGTGGGDEKLFFGSGTQLSVL.

This clone has only a few counts. The gene calls are TRBV3-1 (or the pseudogene TRBV3-2) and TRBJ2-6, with TRBD2 as a possible D gene (5 bases). V lost 3 bases, J lost 0 bases, and 9 bases lay in between. Germline V gives CDR1 LGHDT, CDR2 YNNKEL (reference sequence). CDR3 size: 16 residues. For the CDR3, the DNA is TGTGCCAGCAGCCAGGACTCTAGCTCTGGGGCCAACGTCCTGACTTTC. This translates into CASSQDSSSGANVLTF.

V usage is TRBV7-9 and J usage is TRBJ2-7; tentatively, D is TRBD1 (6 bases). Germline assignment: CDR1 SEHNR and CDR2 FQNEAQ (reference sequence). The CDR3 has 14 residues. Trimming took off 0 bases at V and 3 bases at J, with 9 bases between the two ends. The CDR3 loop is CASSLAQGHYEQYF. Here the CDR3 DNA reads TGTGCCAGCAGCTTAGCCCAGGGACACTACGAGCAGTACTTC.

This rearrangement joins TRBV30 to TRBJ1-5; the D gene is possibly TRBD1 (5 bases). Between the trimmed V and J ends, which lost 5 bases and 0 bases, there was a span of 8 bases. Germline V gives CDR1 GTSNPN, CDR2 SVGIG (reference sequence). The CDR3 is 13 amino acids. The CDR3 DNA sequence: TGTGCCTGGGCCGACAGTAGCAATCAGCCCCAGCATTTT. As protein: CAWADSSNQPQHF.

The chain combines TRBV7-6 with TRBJ2-2; 14 bases align to TRBD2. Unmatched junction bases numbered 8, after V lost 6 bases and J lost 5 bases. The CDR3 length is 17 residues. Germline V gene sequence: CDR1 SGHVS, CDR2 FNYEAQ. In DNA, the CDR3 is TGTGCCAGCAGGCCGACTAGCGGGAGGGCCTTGACCGGGGAGCTGTTTTTT. This translates into CASRPTSGRALTGELFF.

The chain combines TRBV28 with TRBJ2-7; D may be TRBD2 (6 bases). The ends were cut back, 6 bases at V and 4 bases at J, with 13 bases in the middle. Germline V gene data show CDR1 as MDHEN and CDR2 as SYDVKM. There are 13 residues in the CDR3. The CDR3 loop reads CASRVAAHYEQYF. The CDR3 nucleotides read TGTGCCAGCAGGGTAGCGGCTCATTACGAGCAGTACTTC.

The chain employs TRBV25-1 and TRBJ1-6, with D possibly being TRBD1 (6 bases). CDR1 MGHDK and CDR2 SYGVNS come from the germline V gene. V was shortened by 3 bases and J by 9 bases, with 15 bases between the two germline ends. This CDR3 has 15 residues. The DNA of the CDR3 is TGTGCCAGCAGTGATGGTACAGGGTATGGTTCACCCCTCCACTTT. Translated: CASSDGTGYGSPLHF.

The J gene is TRBJ1-1, the V gene TRBV5-8; D unclear. V lost 0 bases, J lost 1 base, and 7 bases lay in between. CDR3 length: 14 residues. Per the germline V gene, CDR1 is SGHTS and CDR2 is YDEGEE. CDR3 region: CASSLGQKNTEAFF. In DNA, the CDR3 is TGTGCCAGCAGCTTGGGGCAGAAGAACACTGAAGCTTTCTTT.

The V and J genes are TRBV30 and TRBJ2-7; D ambiguous. The CDR3 covers 11 residues. V was cut by 0 bases and J by 2 bases, with 2 bases left in between. From germline, CDR1 is GTSNPN and CDR2 SVGIG (reference sequence). CDR3 DNA sequence: TGTGCCTGGAGTGTCACCTACGAGCAGTACTTC. Translated, it gives CAWSVTYEQYF.